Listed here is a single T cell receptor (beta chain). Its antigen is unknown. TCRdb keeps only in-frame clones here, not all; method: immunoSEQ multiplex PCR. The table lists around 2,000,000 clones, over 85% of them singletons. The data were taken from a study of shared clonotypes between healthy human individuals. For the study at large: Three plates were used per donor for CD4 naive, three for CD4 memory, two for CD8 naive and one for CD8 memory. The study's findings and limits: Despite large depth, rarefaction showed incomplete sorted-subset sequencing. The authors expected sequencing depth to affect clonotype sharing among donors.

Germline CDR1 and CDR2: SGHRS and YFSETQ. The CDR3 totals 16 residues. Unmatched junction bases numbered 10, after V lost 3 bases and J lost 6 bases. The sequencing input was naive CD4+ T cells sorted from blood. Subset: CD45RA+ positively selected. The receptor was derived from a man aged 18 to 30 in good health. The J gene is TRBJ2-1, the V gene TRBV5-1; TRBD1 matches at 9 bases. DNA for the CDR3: TGCGCCAGCAGCTGGACCGGGACAGGGTTAGCCAATGAGCAGTTCTTC. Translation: CASSWTGTGLANEQFF.